This T cell receptor (beta chain) was identified in a study of T-cell memory formation after mild COVID-19. Regarding this clonotype: Its target is unknown.

Germline loops: CDR1 MGHRA, CDR2 YSYEKL. V shed 2 bases and J 0 bases; nucleotides not matched to a gene: 8. This CDR3 has 17 residues. Study-level points and caveats: Cross-reactive memory appears to have joined, as suggested by some responding clones showing up in pre-infection memory.

TCRdb recomputed calls from the 5' RACE reads with MiXCR, one row per CDR3 protein. The sample contains around 370,000 distinct CDR3 sequences, 21% of which appear only once. Sequenced: PBMCs or a T cell subset sorted from them (not recorded which). The TCR originated in an adult woman who had mild COVID-19 (a few samples of this study predate the infection). Cell type and time point are not known. The chain couples TRBV4-1 to TRBJ2-3, with 7 bases fitting TRBD2. CDR3 loop: CASSQKWGGVSTDTQYF. In DNA form, the CDR3 reads TGCGCCAGCAGCCAAAAATGGGGGGGAGTTAGCACAGATACGCAGTATTTT.